This is a list of T cell receptor beta chains from one sample in a study of cytomegalovirus exposure and HLA in healthy donors. Assay used: immunoSEQ multiplex PCR; TCRdb lists only in-frame clones, some missing. The sample includes approximately 170,000 clones, approximately 76% of them seen just once. Sequenced sample: PBMCs. The source is a woman aged 18-30 years in good health and CMV-seropositive. Each CDR3 is given with its conserved first and last residue. Each record gives: clone size, D gene, V gene, J gene, CDR3 protein, CDR3 DNA. D genes are given only for firm matches. Only some rows state a clone size, as once, few, many or a class for expanded clones.

clone_size: -; d_call: TRBD1; v_call: TRBV6-5; j_call: TRBJ2-7; cdr3_aa: CASSEIGDRENEQYF; cdr3_nt: TGTGCCAGCAGCGAAATAGGGGACAGGGAAAACGAGCAGTACTTC
clone_size: -; d_call: -; v_call: TRBV25-1; j_call: TRBJ1-1; cdr3_aa: CASSGSGATYKGNTEAFF; cdr3_nt: TGTGCCAGCAGTGGGTCAGGGGCGACCTACAAGGGGAACACTGAAGCTTTCTTT
clone_size: -; d_call: TRBD1; v_call: TRBV9; j_call: TRBJ2-1; cdr3_aa: CASSSFRGPTGNEQFF; cdr3_nt: TGTGCCAGCAGCAGTTTCAGGGGGCCCACGGGCAATGAGCAGTTCTTC
clone_size: once; d_call: TRBD2; v_call: TRBV11-2; j_call: TRBJ2-2; cdr3_aa: CASSLVRGAGELFF; cdr3_nt: TGTGCCAGCAGCTTAGTACGGGGGGCCGGGGAGCTGTTTTTT
clone_size: -; d_call: TRBD1; v_call: TRBV6-5; j_call: TRBJ2-7; cdr3_aa: CASSLVTGGGYEQYF; cdr3_nt: TGTGCCAGCAGCCTAGTGACAGGGGGCGGCTACGAGCAGTACTTC
clone_size: -; d_call: -; v_call: TRBV4-3; j_call: TRBJ2-2; cdr3_aa: CASRRTTMAGELFF; cdr3_nt: TGCGCCAGCAGACGGACAACCATGGCCGGGGAGCTGTTTTTT
clone_size: -; d_call: -; v_call: TRBV9; j_call: TRBJ2-1; cdr3_aa: CASSVYPPTRDSYNEQFF; cdr3_nt: TGTGCCAGCAGCGTTTATCCCCCGACTCGGGACTCCTACAATGAGCAGTTCTTC
clone_size: -; d_call: -; v_call: TRBV18; j_call: TRBJ1-1; cdr3_aa: CASSPNPQGDTEAFF; cdr3_nt: TGTGCCAGCTCACCAAATCCGCAGGGCGACACTGAAGCTTTCTTT
clone_size: -; d_call: -; v_call: TRBV19; j_call: TRBJ1-5; cdr3_aa: CASTGQLSNQPQHF; cdr3_nt: TGTGCCAGCACGGGACAACTTAGCAATCAGCCCCAGCATTTT
clone_size: -; d_call: TRBD1; v_call: TRBV6-1; j_call: TRBJ2-1; cdr3_aa: CASGRGGPGGQFF; cdr3_nt: TGTGCCAGCGGGAGAGGCGGACCAGGGGGGCAGTTCTTC
clone_size: -; d_call: TRBD1; v_call: TRBV30; j_call: TRBJ1-5; cdr3_aa: CAWLYENRQGGLSQPQHF; cdr3_nt: TGTGCCTGGCTATACGAGAATCGACAGGGGGGTTTGAGTCAGCCCCAGCATTTT
clone_size: -; d_call: -; v_call: TRBV9; j_call: TRBJ1-6; cdr3_aa: CASSVEDQGTYSPLHF; cdr3_nt: TGTGCCAGCAGCGTAGAGGACCAGGGAACTTATTCACCCCTCCACTTT
clone_size: -; d_call: -; v_call: TRBV19; j_call: TRBJ2-5; cdr3_aa: CASSNGRDFQETQYF; cdr3_nt: TGTGCCAGTAGTAACGGACGGGACTTCCAAGAGACCCAGTACTTC
clone_size: -; d_call: -; v_call: TRBV6-5; j_call: TRBJ1-1; cdr3_aa: CASSLTGGRTEAFF; cdr3_nt: TGTGCCAGCAGTTTAACGGGGGGGAGGACTGAAGCTTTCTTT
clone_size: few; d_call: TRBD1; v_call: TRBV19; j_call: TRBJ1-6; cdr3_aa: CASSIVVSRGYNSPLHF; cdr3_nt: TGTGCCAGTAGTATAGTGGTTTCCAGGGGGTATAATTCACCCCTCCACTTT
clone_size: -; d_call: -; v_call: TRBV2; j_call: TRBJ1-4; cdr3_aa: CASSPTVATNEKLFF; cdr3_nt: TGTGCCAGCAGCCCGACAGTTGCAACTAATGAAAAACTGTTTTTT
clone_size: -; d_call: -; v_call: TRBV2; j_call: TRBJ2-3; cdr3_aa: CASTVYSSTDTQYF; cdr3_nt: TGTGCCAGCACTGTGTACAGCTCCACAGATACGCAGTATTTT
clone_size: -; d_call: TRBD1; v_call: TRBV9; j_call: TRBJ1-1; cdr3_aa: CASSVVQGAGEAFF; cdr3_nt: TGTGCCAGCAGCGTGGTACAGGGGGCTGGTGAAGCTTTCTTT